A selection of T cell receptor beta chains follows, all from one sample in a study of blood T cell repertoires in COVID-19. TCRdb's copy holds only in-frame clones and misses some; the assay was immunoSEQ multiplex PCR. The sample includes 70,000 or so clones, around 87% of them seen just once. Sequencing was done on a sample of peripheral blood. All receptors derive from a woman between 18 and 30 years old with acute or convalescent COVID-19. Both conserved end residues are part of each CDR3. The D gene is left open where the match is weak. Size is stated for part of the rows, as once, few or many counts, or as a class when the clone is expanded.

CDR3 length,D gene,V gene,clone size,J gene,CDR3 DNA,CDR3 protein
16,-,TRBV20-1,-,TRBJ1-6,TGCAGTGCTAGTAGGAGACGGAGCTCCTATAATTCACCCCTCCACTTT,CSASRRRSSYNSPLHF
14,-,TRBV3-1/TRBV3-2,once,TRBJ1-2,TGTGCCAGCAGCCAGGCAGGTAATAACTATGGCTACACCTTC,CASSQAGNNYGYTF
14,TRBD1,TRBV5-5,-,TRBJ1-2,TGTGCCAGCAGGTACGGACAGGGGGCCGGCGGCTACACCTTC,CASRYGQGAGGYTF
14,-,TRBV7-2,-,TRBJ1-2,TGTGCCAGCAGCCAAGGAGGGAACCGGGGTGGCTACACCTTC,CASSQGGNRGGYTF
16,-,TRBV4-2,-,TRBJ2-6,TGTGCCAGCAGCCAAGTACAGGACTCTGGGGCCAACGTCCTGACTTTC,CASSQVQDSGANVLTF
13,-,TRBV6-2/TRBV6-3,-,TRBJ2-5,TGTGCCAGCAGTTACTTTACCGGGGAGACCCAGTACTTC,CASSYFTGETQYF
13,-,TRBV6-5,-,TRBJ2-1,TGTGCCAGCACTCCGAGCCTAGCGCGTGAGCAGTTCTTC,CASTPSLAREQFF
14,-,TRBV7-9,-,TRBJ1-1,TGTGCCAGCAGGCTTTCAACAGGGTACACTGAAGCTTTCTTT,CASRLSTGYTEAFF
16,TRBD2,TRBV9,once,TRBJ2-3,TGTGCCAGCAGCGTAGGTAGACTAGCGGATACAGATACGCAGTATTTT,CASSVGRLADTDTQYF
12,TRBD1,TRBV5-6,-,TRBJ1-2,TGTGCCAGCAGCTTGACAGGGGGTGGCTACACCTTC,CASSLTGGGYTF
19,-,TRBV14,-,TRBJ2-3,TGTGCCAGCAGCCAAGACCAAACGACGGGGTCACTCTGCACAGATACGCAGTATTTT,CASSQDQTTGSLCTDTQYF
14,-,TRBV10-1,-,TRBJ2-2,TGCGCCAGCAGTGAGAGCCTAGTTGCCGGGGAGCTGTTTTTT,CASSESLVAGELFF
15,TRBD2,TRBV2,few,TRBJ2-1,TGTGCCAGCAGTGACGGCGGGGGGGTGTACAATGAGCAGTTCTTC,CASSDGGGVYNEQFF
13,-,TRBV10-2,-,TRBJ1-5,TGCGCCAGCACTGGACAGTACAATCAGCCCCAGCATTTT,CASTGQYNQPQHF
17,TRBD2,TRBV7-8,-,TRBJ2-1,TGTGCCAGCAGCTCCTACGCAACTAGCGAACCTTTCGATGAGCAGTTCTTC,CASSSYATSEPFDEQFF
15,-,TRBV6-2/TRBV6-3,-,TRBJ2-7,TGTGCCAGCAGCTCCCCCGGGGGGCCCTCCTACGAGCAGTACTTC,CASSSPGGPSYEQYF
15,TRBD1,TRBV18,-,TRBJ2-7,TGTGCCAGCTCACCGGGAGACAGGGGGTATAACGAGCAGTACTTC,CASSPGDRGYNEQYF
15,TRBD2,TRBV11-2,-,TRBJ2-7,TGTGCCAGCAGCCCGGGACTAGCGGACCTATACGAGCAGTACTTC,CASSPGLADLYEQYF
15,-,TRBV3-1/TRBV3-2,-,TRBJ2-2,TGTGCCAGCAGCCAAGTATCCGGGGGGCAGTGGGAGCTGTTTTTT,CASSQVSGGQWELFF
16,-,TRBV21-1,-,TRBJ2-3,TGTGCCAGCAGCAACGGGACTTGTCTTAGCACAGATACGCAGTATTTT,CASSNGTCLSTDTQYF
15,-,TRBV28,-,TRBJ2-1,TGTGCCAGCAGTTTATCGGGGGTTCCCTACAATGAGCAGTTCTTC,CASSLSGVPYNEQFF
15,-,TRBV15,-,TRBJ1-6,TGTGCCACCAGCCCCATGGCGGGAAATAATTCACCCCTCCACTTT,CATSPMAGNNSPLHF
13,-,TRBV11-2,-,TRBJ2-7,TGTGCCAGCAGCTTTTTCCCTAGTAATGAGCAGTACTTC,CASSFFPSNEQYF
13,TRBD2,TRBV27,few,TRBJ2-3,TGTGCCAGCAGTTTATCCACTAGCGGGAGTCGGTATTTT,CASSLSTSGSRYF
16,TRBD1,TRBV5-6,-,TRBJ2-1,TGTGCCAGCAGTCGGGATACAGGGGACCCCTACAATGAGCAGTTCTTC,CASSRDTGDPYNEQFF
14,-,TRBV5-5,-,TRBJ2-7,TGTGCCAGCAGCTTATCGACTCTCTCCTACGAGCAGTACTTC,CASSLSTLSYEQYF
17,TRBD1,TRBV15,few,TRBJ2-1,TGTGCCACCAGCAGAGAGTCTTCTGGACAGGCCTACAATGAGCAGTTCTTC,CATSRESSGQAYNEQFF
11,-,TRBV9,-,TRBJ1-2,TGTGCCAGCAGCACAGGGACGAACTACACCTTC,CASSTGTNYTF
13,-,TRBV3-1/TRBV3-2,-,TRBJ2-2,TGTGCCAGCAGCTCCACTAGTACCGGGGAGCTGTTTTTT,CASSSTSTGELFF
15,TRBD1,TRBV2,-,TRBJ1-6,TGTGCCAGCAGTGAAAGGGGGACAGGGGGTTCACCCCTCCACTTT,CASSERGTGGSPLHF
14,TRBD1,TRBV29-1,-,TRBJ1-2,TGCAGCGTTGAAGATTCACAGGGGACGAGTGGCTACACCTTC,CSVEDSQGTSGYTF
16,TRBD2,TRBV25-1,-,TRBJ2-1,TGTGCCAGCAGCGCCGGACCAGCGGGAGAAGAGTATGAGCAGTTCTTC,CASSAGPAGEEYEQFF
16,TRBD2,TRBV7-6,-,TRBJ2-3,TGTGCCAGCAGCGACGGCCGCGGGAGGCCAACAGATACGCAGTATTTT,CASSDGRGRPTDTQYF
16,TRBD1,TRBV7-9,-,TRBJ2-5,TGTGCCAGCAGCTTTGCCCTACAGGGGGGTTCAGAGACCCAGTACTTC,CASSFALQGGSETQYF
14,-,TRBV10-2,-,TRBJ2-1,TGCGCCAGCAGGCGGGTCTCAAAATACAATGAGCAGTTCTTC,CASRRVSKYNEQFF
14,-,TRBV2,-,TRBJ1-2,TGTGCCAGCAGTGTAACTGAGAGCTACTATGGCTACACCTTC,CASSVTESYYGYTF
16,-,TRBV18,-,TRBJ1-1,TGTGCCAGCTCATCAACAGGGAATAGCTGGGACACTGAAGCTTTCTTT,CASSSTGNSWDTEAFF
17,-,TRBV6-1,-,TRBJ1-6,TGTGCCAGCAGTGACAGAATGGCTCAGGGAACCAATTCACCCCTCCACTTT,CASSDRMAQGTNSPLHF
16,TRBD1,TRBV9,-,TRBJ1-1,TGTGCCAGCAGCGTAGGTCCGGGACAGACAGTGTCTGAAGCTTTCTTT,CASSVGPGQTVSEAFF
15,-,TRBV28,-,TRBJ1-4,TGTGCCAGCAGACGAATCAGAGCGTATAATGAAAAACTGTTTTTT,CASRRIRAYNEKLFF
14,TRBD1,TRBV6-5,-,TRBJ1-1,TGTGCCAGCAGGAAGGGACAGGGAAGGACTGAAGCTTTCTTT,CASRKGQGRTEAFF
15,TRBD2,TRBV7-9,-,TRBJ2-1,TGTGCCAGCAGCCCGGGACTAGCGGAAATCAATGAGCAGTTCTTC,CASSPGLAEINEQFF
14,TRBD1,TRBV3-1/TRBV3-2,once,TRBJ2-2,TGTGCCAGCAGCCCCGGACAGGGCCCCGGGGAGCTGTTTTTT,CASSPGQGPGELFF
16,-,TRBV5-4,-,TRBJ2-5,TGTGCCAGCAGCGTAAAACTAGCGGGACAGGGAGAGACCCAGTACTTC,CASSVKLAGQGETQYF
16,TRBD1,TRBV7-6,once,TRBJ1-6,TGTGCCAGCAGCTTAGGAACCGACAGGGGGTATTCACCCCTCCACTTT,CASSLGTDRGYSPLHF
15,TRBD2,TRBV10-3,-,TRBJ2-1,TGTGCCATCAGTAAGACTAGCGGGAGCGGGGATGAGCAGTTCTTC,CAISKTSGSGDEQFF
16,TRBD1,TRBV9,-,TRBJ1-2,TGTGCCAGCAGCGTAGTAGGGACAGGGACGAGCGATGGCTACACCTTC,CASSVVGTGTSDGYTF
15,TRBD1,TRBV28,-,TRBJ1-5,TGTGCCAGCAGACCCCAGGGGGCGAGCAATCAGCCCCAGCATTTT,CASRPQGASNQPQHF
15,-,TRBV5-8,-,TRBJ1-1,TGTGCCAGCAGCATAGGACAGCCCATGAACACTGAAGCTTTCTTT,CASSIGQPMNTEAFF
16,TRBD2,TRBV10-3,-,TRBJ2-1,TGTGCCATCAGTGAGTACAGCGGGAGTACCTACAATGAGCAGTTCTTC,CAISEYSGSTYNEQFF
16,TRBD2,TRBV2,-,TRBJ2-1,TGTGCCAGCAGTGACTTACTAGCGGGAGGGAACAATGAGCAGTTCTTC,CASSDLLAGGNNEQFF
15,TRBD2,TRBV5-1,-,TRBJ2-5,TGCGCCAGCAGCTCTAGCGGGGGGCACCAAGAGACCCAGTACTTC,CASSSSGGHQETQYF
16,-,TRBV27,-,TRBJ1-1,TGTGCCGCAGGGGCAGGCCCCCTTAGGGCCCCCTATGAAGCTTTCTTT,CAAGAGPLRAPYEAFF
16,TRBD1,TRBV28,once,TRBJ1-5,TGTGCCAGCAGCAATCGACAGGGTCCGGCCAATCAGCCCCAGCATTTT,CASSNRQGPANQPQHF
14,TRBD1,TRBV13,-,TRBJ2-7,TGTGCCAGCAGCCTCCGACAGGGTGCCTACGAGCAGTACTTC,CASSLRQGAYEQYF
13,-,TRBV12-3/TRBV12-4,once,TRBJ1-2,TGTGCCAGCAGTCCCAATCGGGGTTATGGCTACACCTTC,CASSPNRGYGYTF
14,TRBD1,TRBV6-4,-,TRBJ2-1,TGTGCCAGCAGTCCCGGGACAGGTGGGAATGAGCAGTTCTTC,CASSPGTGGNEQFF
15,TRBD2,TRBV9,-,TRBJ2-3,TGTGCCAGCAGCGAACTAGCGGGAGGTACAGATACGCAGTATTTT,CASSELAGGTDTQYF
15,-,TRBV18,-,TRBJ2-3,TGTGCCAGCTCACCATCAAAGGGGATGTTGGATACGCAGTATTTT,CASSPSKGMLDTQYF